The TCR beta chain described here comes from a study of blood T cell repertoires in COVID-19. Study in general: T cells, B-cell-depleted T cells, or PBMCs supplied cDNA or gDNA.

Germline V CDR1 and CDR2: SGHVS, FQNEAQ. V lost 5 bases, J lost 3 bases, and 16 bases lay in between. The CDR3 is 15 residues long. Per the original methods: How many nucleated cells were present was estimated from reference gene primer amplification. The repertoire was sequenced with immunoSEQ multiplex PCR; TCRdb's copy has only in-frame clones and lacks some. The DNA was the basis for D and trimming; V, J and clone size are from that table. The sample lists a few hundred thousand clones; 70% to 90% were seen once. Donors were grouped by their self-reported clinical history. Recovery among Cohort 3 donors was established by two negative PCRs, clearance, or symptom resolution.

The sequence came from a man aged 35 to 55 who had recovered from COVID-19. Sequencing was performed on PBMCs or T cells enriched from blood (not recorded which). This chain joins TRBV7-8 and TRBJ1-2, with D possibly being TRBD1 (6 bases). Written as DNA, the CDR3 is TGTGCCAGCAGCCGTGGTGGGGGCCCGTACTATGGCTACACCTTC. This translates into CASSRGGGPYYGYTF.